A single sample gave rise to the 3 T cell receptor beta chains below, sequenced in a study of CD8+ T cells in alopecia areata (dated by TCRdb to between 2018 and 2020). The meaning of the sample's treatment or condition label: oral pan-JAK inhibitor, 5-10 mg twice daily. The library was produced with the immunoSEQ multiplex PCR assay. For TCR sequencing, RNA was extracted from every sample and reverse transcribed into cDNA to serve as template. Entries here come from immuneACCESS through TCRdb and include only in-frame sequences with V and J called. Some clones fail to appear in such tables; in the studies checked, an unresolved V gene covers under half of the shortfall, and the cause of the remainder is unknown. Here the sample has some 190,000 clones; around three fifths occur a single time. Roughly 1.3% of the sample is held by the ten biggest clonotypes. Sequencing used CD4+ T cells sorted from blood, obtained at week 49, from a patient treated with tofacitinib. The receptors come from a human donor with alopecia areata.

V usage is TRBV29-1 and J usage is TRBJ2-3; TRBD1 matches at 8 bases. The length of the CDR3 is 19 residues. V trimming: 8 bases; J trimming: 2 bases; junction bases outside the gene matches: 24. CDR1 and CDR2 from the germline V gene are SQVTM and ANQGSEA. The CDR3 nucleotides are TGCAGCTCTGGACAGGGTGCTCCAAAGGGGGGACGGTACACAGATACGCAGTATTTT. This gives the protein CSSGQGAPKGGRYTDTQYF.

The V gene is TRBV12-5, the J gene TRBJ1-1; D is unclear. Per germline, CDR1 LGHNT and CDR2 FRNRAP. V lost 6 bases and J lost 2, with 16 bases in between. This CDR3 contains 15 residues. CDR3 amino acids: CASGGSRRPNTEAFF. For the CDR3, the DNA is TGTGCTAGTGGGGGCTCCCGAAGGCCTAACACTGAAGCTTTCTTT.

The DNA of the CDR3 is TGTGCCAGCGCCGGGACACTCTATGGCTACACCTTC. Protein product: CASAGTLYGYTF. V is TRBV25-1 and J is TRBJ1-2, with D perhaps matching TRBD1 (6 bases). V gave up 8 bases and J gave up 4 bases, with 11 bases separating them. Germline V gives CDR1 MGHDK, CDR2 SYGVNS. The CDR3 is made up of 12 amino acids.